Below, 25 T cell receptor beta chains from the same sample are listed, as sequenced in a study of metastatic and nonmetastatic thyroid tumors. Thyroid surgery took place with no prior treatment in any patient. TCRdb recomputed clones from the PCR reads via MiXCR. This sample yields over 25,000 clones, of which around 7% are seen a single time; about 45% belongs to the top ten. The material sequenced was blood. These TCRs come from a female donor with papillary thyroid cancer or a benign thyroid nodule (not recorded which). Some clones in this sample may be carry-over from other donors' samples.

This clone was counted many times. The chain couples TRBV28 to TRBJ2-5, with D possibly being TRBD2 (5 bases). The CDR3 has 14 residues. Trimming took off 8 bases at V and 3 bases at J, with 16 bases between the two ends. CDR1 is MDHEN and CDR2 is SYDVKM in the germline V gene. The CDR3 coding sequence is TGTGCCAGCCTTAATGGGAGAAAGAAAGAGACCCAGTACTTC. This codes for CASLNGRKKETQYF.

The sample holds many counts of this clone. The chain has TRBV30 and TRBJ1-5, with D perhaps matching TRBD1 (5 bases). Trimming pared 0 bases from V and 6 bases from J, leaving 12 bases between. The length of the CDR3 is 14 residues. Germline V gene sequence: CDR1 GTSNPN, CDR2 SVGIG (reference sequence). Written as DNA, the CDR3 is TGTGCCTGGAGTGTAAGGGGAGATCGTCAGCCCCAGCATTTT. It yields the protein CAWSVRGDRQPQHF.

This rearrangement joins TRBV27 to TRBJ1-1; D gene uncertain. V shed 4 bases and J shed 1 base, with 10 bases lying between them. The germline V gene has CDR1 MNHEY and CDR2 SMNVEV (reference sequence). The CDR3 contains 14 residues. CDR3 amino acids: CASSSGRANTEAFF. CDR3 nucleotide sequence: TGTGCCAGCAGTTCAGGACGGGCGAACACTGAAGCTTTCTTT.

To note about this clone: A much larger clone differs from this one at a single base, so this may be a read error. The chain is built from TRBV20-1 and TRBJ1-5; unclear D gene. There are 14 residues in the CDR3. From germline, CDR1 is DFQATT and CDR2 SNEGSKA (reference sequence). The ends were cut back, 0 bases at V and 4 bases at J, with 10 bases in the middle. The CDR3 spells CSARDDERNQPQHF. CDR3 sequence (DNA): TGCAGTGCTAGAGATGATGAGAGAAATCAGCCCCAGCATTTT.

This clone is medium-sized (0.01 to 0.1%) by share. The CDR3, as DNA: TGTGCCAGCAGGGGGACGGACTCCTACGAGCAGTACTTC. Its translation: CASRGTDSYEQYF. The chain is built from TRBV2 and TRBJ2-7; D may match TRBD1 or TRBD2 (5 bases each). V lost 6 bases and J 0 bases, leaving 9 bases between the germline ends. Germline assignment: CDR1 SNHLY and CDR2 FYNNEI. The CDR3 totals 13 residues.

This clone was counted at least ten times. This chain joins TRBV10-3 and TRBJ2-3; possibly TRBD2 for D (5 bases). CDR1 is ENHRY and CDR2 is SYGVKD in the germline V gene. V was pared by 5 bases and J by 4 bases, with 10 bases between. The CDR3 is made up of 13 amino acids. CDR3 bases: TGTGCCATCAGTCGCAGCGGAGCAGATACGCAGTATTTT. It translates to CAISRSGADTQYF.

This clone was counted at least ten times. CDR3 in amino acids: CASSRQGLGEAFF. CDR3 sequence (DNA): TGCGCCAGCAGTAGACAAGGCCTCGGTGAAGCTTTCTTT. The chain employs TRBV10-2 and TRBJ1-1; unclear D gene. This CDR3 is built from 13 residues. V shed 5 bases and J shed 7 bases, with 14 bases lying between them. Per germline, CDR1 WSHSY and CDR2 SAAADI.

This clone was seen at least ten times. This chain uses TRBV19 with TRBJ1-1; D unclear. The CDR3 runs 12 residues. The germline CDR1 and CDR2 sequences are LNHDA and SQIVND (reference sequence). Trimming cost V 8 bases and J 11 bases, with 18 bases left between them. CDR3 bases: TGTGCCAGTCCCAACCGGCTAGGTGACGCTTTCTTT. Translated, it gives CASPNRLGDAFF. The whole variable domain, filled in from reference TRBV19 and TRBJ1-1, reads DGGITQSPKYLFRKEGQNVTLSCEQNLNHDAMYWYRQDPGQGLRLIYYSQIVNDFQKGDIAEGYSVSREKKESFPLTVTSAQKNPTAFYLCASPNRLGDAFFGQGTRLTVV.

The sample holds many counts of this clone. The genes are TRBV7-2 and TRBJ2-1; 7 bases fit TRBD1. CDR1 and CDR2 (germline): SGHTA, FQGNSA. This CDR3 has 13 residues. Trimming cost V 6 bases and J 8 bases; bases outside gene matches: 7. CDR3 residues: CASSDRVTDEQFF. The CDR3 DNA sequence: TGTGCCAGCAGTGACAGGGTTACCGATGAGCAGTTCTTC.

This clone came up a few times. This chain uses TRBV5-1 with TRBJ2-5; tentative D call: TRBD1 (6 bases). Trimming left V 0 bases short and J 4 bases short, with 19 bases between. Germline V CDR1 and CDR2: SGHRS, YFSETQ. The CDR3 totals 17 residues. CDR3 sequence: CASSLGLGTTRGETQYF. CDR3 nucleotide sequence: TGCGCCAGCAGCTTGGGCCTCGGGACCACCAGGGGAGAGACCCAGTACTTC.

This clone has at least ten counts. The V and J genes are TRBV24-1 and TRBJ1-1, with 7 bases fitting TRBD1. CDR1 KGHDR and CDR2 SFDVKD come from the germline V gene. This CDR3 has 13 amino acids. Trimming at V came to 1 base and at J to 9 bases, leaving 4 bases not matched to a gene. CDR3 nucleotides: TGTGCCACCAGTGATTTAGAGGGACAGAAAGCTTTCTTT. Translated: CATSDLEGQKAFF.

This clone showed up many times. J is TRBJ2-1 and V is TRBV5-6; unclear D gene. The CDR3 totals 12 residues. Trimming removed 0 bases from V and 6 bases from J, with 4 bases in between. Germline V gene sequence: CDR1 SGHDT, CDR2 YYEEEE. CDR3 sequence reads: CASSLAFNEQFF. In DNA, the CDR3 is TGTGCCAGCAGCTTGGCGTTCAATGAGCAGTTCTTC.

Only one count was recorded for this clone. The V and J genes are TRBV7-3 and TRBJ1-1; D ambiguous. V was trimmed by 1 base and J by 5 bases, leaving 29 bases between them. The CDR3 sequence is 20 residues long. CDR1 and CDR2 (germline): SGHTA, FQGTGA. For the CDR3, the DNA is TGTGCCAGCAGCTTAAGCAGCCTGCGAGCAGTGGCCGGCGAGGGAACTGAAGCTTTCTTT. This sequence encodes CASSLSSLRAVAGEGTEAFF.

This clone occurred many times. V is TRBV19 and J is TRBJ2-1; TRBD2 matches at 8 bases. The CDR3 is made up of 16 amino acids. The germline V gene has CDR1 LNHDA and CDR2 SQIVND (reference sequence). Trimming cost V 5 bases and J 14 bases; bases outside gene matches: 20. The CDR3 reads CASSLGHPGGVPYEFF. CDR3 nucleotide sequence: TGTGCCAGTAGTCTAGGACATCCGGGGGGGGTCCCCTACGAGTTCTTC. Based on the CDR3 plus reference TRBV19 and TRBJ2-1, the full variable domain is DGGITQSPKYLFRKEGQNVTLSCEQNLNHDAMYWYRQDPGQGLRLIYYSQIVNDFQKGDIAEGYSVSREKKESFPLTVTSAQKNPTAFYLCASSLGHPGGVPYEFFGPGTRLTVL.

This clone was seen many times. Because it lacks the conserved phenylalanine or tryptophan at the end, this CDR3 is likely a read error. It is unclear where the CDR3 begins or ends on the DNA, so no DNA is shown, and the CDR3 is as TCRdb lists it. J is TRBJ2-2 and V is TRBV9; TRBD1, the table's D call, was not compared with the DNA. The CDR3 comprises 8 residues, both ends counted. Germline-derived CDR1 and CDR2 are SGDLS and YYNGEE. CDR3 sequence reads: CASSVWGA.

This clone was observed at least ten times. The rearrangement joins TRBV6-1 to TRBJ1-4; 7 bases are a match to TRBD1. From germline, CDR1 is MNHNS and CDR2 SASEGT. Unmatched junction bases numbered 8, after V lost 6 bases and J lost 7 bases. CDR3 length: 14 residues. The CDR3 nucleotides are TGTGCCAGCAGCTTTGACAGGGTCAGTGAAAAACTGTTTTTT. Its translation: CASSFDRVSEKLFF.

In its sample, this clone was seen many times. This rearrangement joins TRBV6-5 to TRBJ2-6, with D possibly being TRBD2 (5 bases). Germline values: CDR1 MNHEY, CDR2 SVGAGI. Trimming removed 6 bases at V and 1 base at J, with 22 bases between. This CDR3 is 19 amino acids long. This CDR3 reads CASRSGGRPRESGANVLTF. CDR3 DNA: TGTGCCAGCAGGAGTGGAGGCAGGCCCCGTGAATCTGGGGCCAACGTCCTGACTTTC.

This clone appeared a few times. This may be a read error, as it is one base from a much larger clone. Distinct nucleotide sequences in the sample also encode this CDR3. CDR3 protein: CAISEPRRVEQYF. The CDR3 nucleotides are TGTGCCATCAGTGAGCCCCGTCGGGTCGAGCAGTACTTC. The chain has TRBV10-3 and TRBJ2-7, with D hard to call. Germline V gives CDR1 ENHRY, CDR2 SYGVKD. The CDR3 extends over 13 amino acids. V was shortened by 2 bases and J by 6 bases, with 11 bases between the two germline ends.

In nucleotides, the CDR3 is TGTGCCAGCATTTCCTACTCTCGCGAGACAGTAGCTAACTATGGCTACACCTTC. Amino acids: CASISYSRETVANYGYTF. The chain has TRBV6-6 and TRBJ1-2; maybe TRBD1 (5 bases). The germline gives CDR1 MNHNY, CDR2 SVGAGI (reference sequence). The CDR3 loop spans 18 amino acids. V was clipped by 7 bases and J by 0 bases, with 24 bases between them.

This clone occurred many times. This rearrangement joins TRBV6-5 to TRBJ1-4, with D unclear. Per germline, CDR1 MNHEY and CDR2 SVGAGI. CDR3 length: 16 residues. Trimming left V 0 bases short and J 8 bases short, with 16 bases between. DNA for the CDR3: TGTGCCAGCAGTTACTCGATGACCGGGTATAGCGAAAAACTGTTTTTT. As protein: CASSYSMTGYSEKLFF.

This clone appeared many times. V usage is TRBV29-1 and J usage is TRBJ2-5; 13 bases match TRBD2. In germline, CDR1 is SQVTM, CDR2 ANQGSEA. With 3 bases clipped from V and 5 bases from J, the junction kept 3 bases outside the gene matches. The CDR3 loop spans 14 amino acids. The CDR3 region has the DNA TGCAGCGTTGACCCGACTAGCGGGGGGGAGACCCAGTACTTC. Its protein is CSVDPTSGGETQYF. Full variable domain (rest looked up from reference TRBV29-1 and TRBJ2-5): SAVISQKPSRDICQRGTSLTIQCQVDSQVTMMFWYRQQPGQSLTLIATANQGSEATYESGFVIDKFPISRPNLTFSTLTVSNMSPEDSSIYLCSVDPTSGGETQYFGPGTRLLVL.

This clone showed up just a few times. Being one base from a much bigger clone, this may be a read error. J is TRBJ2-5 and V is TRBV6-1, with TRBD2 as a possible D gene (7 bases). CDR1 is MNHNS and CDR2 is SASEGT in the germline V gene. The V gene lost 10 bases and the J gene lost 7 bases, with 19 bases spanning the gap. This CDR3 has 13 residues. The CDR3 region is CAIRIRGGGTQYF. The CDR3 region has the DNA TGTGCCATCCGGATTCGAGGGGGGGGGACCCAGTACTTC.

This clone was counted many times. V and J are TRBV5-1 and TRBJ2-1; 11 bases are a match to TRBD2. The germline gives CDR1 SGHRS, CDR2 YFSETQ. The CDR3 sequence is 15 residues long. With 4 bases clipped from V and 4 bases from J, the junction kept 4 bases outside the gene matches. In nucleotides, the CDR3 is TGCGCCAGCAGCCTCGGGACTAGCGGATACAATGAGCAGTTCTTC. It encodes CASSLGTSGYNEQFF.

This clone was observed at least ten times. The chain couples TRBV5-1 to TRBJ2-7; 7 bases agree with TRBD2. CDR1 is SGHRS, CDR2 YFSETQ, per germline. This CDR3 is 16 amino acids long. Losses at the gene ends were 3 bases for V and 3 bases for J; bases not matched to a gene: 12. The CDR3 spells CASSSQTSPTDYEQYF. The CDR3 DNA sequence: TGCGCCAGCAGCTCCCAGACTAGCCCGACCGACTACGAGCAGTACTTC.

The V and J genes are TRBV7-2 and TRBJ2-5; D is perhaps TRBD2 (7 bases). The germline V and J ends were trimmed by 3 bases and 5 bases, with 13 bases remaining between them. CDR3 length: 14 amino acids. Germline CDR1 SGHTA, CDR2 FQGNSA. Written as DNA, the CDR3 is TGTGCCAGCAGCTTCGGGGGGCCGCAGGAGACCCAGTACTTC. Translated: CASSFGGPQETQYF.